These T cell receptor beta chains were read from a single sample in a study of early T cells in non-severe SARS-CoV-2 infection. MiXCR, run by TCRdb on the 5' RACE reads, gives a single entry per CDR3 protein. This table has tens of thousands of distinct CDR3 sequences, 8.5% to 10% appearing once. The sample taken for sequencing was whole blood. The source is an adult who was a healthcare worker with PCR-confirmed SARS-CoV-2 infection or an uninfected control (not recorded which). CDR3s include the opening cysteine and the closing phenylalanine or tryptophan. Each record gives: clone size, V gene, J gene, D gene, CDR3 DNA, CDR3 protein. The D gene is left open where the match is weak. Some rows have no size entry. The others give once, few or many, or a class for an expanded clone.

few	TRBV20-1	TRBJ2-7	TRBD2	TGCAGTGCTAGCCCCGGGGGTTTCGGGGGGACCTACGAACAGTACTTC	CSASPGGFGGTYEQYF
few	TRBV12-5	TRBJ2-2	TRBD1	TGTGCTAGTGGTTTTCGACAGGGCTCTATCGGGGAGCTGTTTTTT	CASGFRQGSIGELFF
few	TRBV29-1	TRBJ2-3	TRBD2	TGCAGCGTTGGGCTACACGGGGGGGATACGCAGTATTTT	CSVGLHGGDTQYF
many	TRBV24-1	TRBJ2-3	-	TGTGCCACCAGTGATACAGATACGCAGTATTTT	CATSDTDTQYF
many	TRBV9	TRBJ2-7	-	TGTGCCAGCAGCGTAGGCGTCCAGCCGGAAGACGAGCAGTACTTC	CASSVGVQPEDEQYF
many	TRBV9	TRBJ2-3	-	TGTGCCAGCAGCGTAGACGGGAGCGACGATACGCAGTATTTT	CASSVDGSDDTQYF
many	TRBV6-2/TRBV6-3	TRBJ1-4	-	TGTGCCAGCAGTTACAGGACAACTAATGAAAAACTGTTTTTT	CASSYRTTNEKLFF
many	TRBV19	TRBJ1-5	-	TGTGCCAGTAGTATAGATCTTACAGCGGGTGGACATTTT	CASSIDLTAGGHF
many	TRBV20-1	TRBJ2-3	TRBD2	TGCAGTGCTCGACGGGAGGAGGAAGATACGCAGTATTTT	CSARREEEDTQYF
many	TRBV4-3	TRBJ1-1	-	TGCGCCAGCAGCCAAGTGGGGAACATGAACACTGAAGCTTTCTTT	CASSQVGNMNTEAFF
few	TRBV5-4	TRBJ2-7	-	TGTGCCAGCACCGCTCCGGGCAGCTCCTACGAGCAGTACTTC	CASTAPGSSYEQYF
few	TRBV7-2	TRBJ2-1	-	TGTGCCAGCAGCTCACGTCTCCCTCCATACAATGAGCAGTTCTTC	CASSSRLPPYNEQFF
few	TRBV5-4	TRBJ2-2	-	TGTGCCAGCAGCTCCGTCCCCCATCCCAGCGGGGAGCTGTTTTTT	CASSSVPHPSGELFF
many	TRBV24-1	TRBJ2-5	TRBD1	TGTGCCACCAGTGATCCGGGACAGGCTCTCGAGACCCAGTACTTC	CATSDPGQALETQYF
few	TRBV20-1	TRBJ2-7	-	TGCAGTGCTATAGCTCGGGGACGGACCCCATCCTACGAGCAGTACTTC	CSAIARGRTPSYEQYF
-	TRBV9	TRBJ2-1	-	TGTGCCAGCAGCGGACGGGCACCCTTCTACAATGAGCAGTTCTTC	CASSGRAPFYNEQFF